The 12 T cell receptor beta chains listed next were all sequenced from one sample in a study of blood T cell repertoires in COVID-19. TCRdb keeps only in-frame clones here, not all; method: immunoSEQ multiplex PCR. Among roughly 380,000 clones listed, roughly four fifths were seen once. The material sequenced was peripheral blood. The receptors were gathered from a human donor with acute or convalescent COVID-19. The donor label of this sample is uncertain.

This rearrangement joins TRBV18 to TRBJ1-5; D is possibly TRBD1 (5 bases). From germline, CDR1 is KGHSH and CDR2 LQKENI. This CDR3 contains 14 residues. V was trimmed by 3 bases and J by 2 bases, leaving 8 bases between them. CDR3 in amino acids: CASSPQQGNQPQHF. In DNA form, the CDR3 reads TGTGCCAGCTCACCTCAACAGGGCAATCAGCCCCAGCATTTT.

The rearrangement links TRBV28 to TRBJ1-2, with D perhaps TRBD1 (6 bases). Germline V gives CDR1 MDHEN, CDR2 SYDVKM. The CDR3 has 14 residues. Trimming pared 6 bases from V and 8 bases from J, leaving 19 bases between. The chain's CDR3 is CASRRSSGARGYTF. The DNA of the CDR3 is TGTGCCAGCAGGAGGTCCTCAGGGGCTCGGGGCTACACCTTC.

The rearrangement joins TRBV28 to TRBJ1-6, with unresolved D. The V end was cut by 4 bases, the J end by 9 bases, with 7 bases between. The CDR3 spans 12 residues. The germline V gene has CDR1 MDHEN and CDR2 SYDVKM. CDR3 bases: TGTGCCAGCAGTTCGGGGATTTCACCCCTCCACTTT. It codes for CASSSGISPLHF.

This chain's CDR3 is CATYRGNYGYTF. CDR3 in DNA: TGTGCCACTTACAGGGGCAACTATGGCTACACCTTC. The chain links TRBV6-5 to TRBJ1-2; 7 bases align to TRBD1. Unmatched junction bases numbered 4, after V lost 10 bases and J lost 2 bases. The CDR3 length is 12 residues. From germline, CDR1 is MNHEY and CDR2 SVGAGI.

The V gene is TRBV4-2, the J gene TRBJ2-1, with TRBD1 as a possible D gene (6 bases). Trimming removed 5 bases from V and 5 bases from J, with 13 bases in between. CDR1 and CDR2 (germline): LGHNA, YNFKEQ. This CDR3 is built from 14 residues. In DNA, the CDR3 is TGTGCCAGCAGCTTAAGTTGGACAGACAATGAGCAGTTCTTC. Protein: CASSLSWTDNEQFF.

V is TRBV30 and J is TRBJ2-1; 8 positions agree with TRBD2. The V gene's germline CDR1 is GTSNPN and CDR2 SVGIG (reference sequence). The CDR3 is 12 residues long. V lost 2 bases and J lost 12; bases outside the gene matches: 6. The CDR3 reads CAWSSGRGAQFF. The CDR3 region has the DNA TGTGCCTGGAGTAGCGGGAGAGGCGCGCAGTTCTTC.

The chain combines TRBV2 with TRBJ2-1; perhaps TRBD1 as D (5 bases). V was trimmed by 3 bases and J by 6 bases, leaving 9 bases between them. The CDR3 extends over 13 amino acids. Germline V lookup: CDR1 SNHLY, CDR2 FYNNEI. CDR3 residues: CASSERRGNEQFF. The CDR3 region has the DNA TGTGCCAGCAGTGAGCGTAGGGGCAATGAGCAGTTCTTC.

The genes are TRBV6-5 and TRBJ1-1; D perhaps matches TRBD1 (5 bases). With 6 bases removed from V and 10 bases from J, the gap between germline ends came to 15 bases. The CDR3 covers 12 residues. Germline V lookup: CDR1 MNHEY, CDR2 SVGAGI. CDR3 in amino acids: CASSPTWGGAFF. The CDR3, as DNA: TGTGCCAGCAGCCCAACCTGGGGGGGAGCTTTCTTT.

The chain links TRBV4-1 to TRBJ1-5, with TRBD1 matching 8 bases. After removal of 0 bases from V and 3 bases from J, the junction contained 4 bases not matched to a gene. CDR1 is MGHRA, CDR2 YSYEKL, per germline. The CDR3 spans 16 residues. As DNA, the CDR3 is TGCGCCAGCAGCCAAGAGCGGACAGGGTACAATCAGCCCCAGCATTTT. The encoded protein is CASSQERTGYNQPQHF.

CDR3 DNA: TGCAGTGCGAGTGATCCGACAGGATCGAACACTGAAGCTTTCTTT. Translating it yields CSASDPTGSNTEAFF. The chain couples TRBV20-1 to TRBJ1-1; tentative D call: TRBD1 (6 bases). Trimming shortened V by 6 bases and J by 1 base, and 18 bases separated the two germline ends. Germline CDR1 DFQATT, CDR2 SNEGSKA (reference sequence). The CDR3 sequence is 15 residues long.

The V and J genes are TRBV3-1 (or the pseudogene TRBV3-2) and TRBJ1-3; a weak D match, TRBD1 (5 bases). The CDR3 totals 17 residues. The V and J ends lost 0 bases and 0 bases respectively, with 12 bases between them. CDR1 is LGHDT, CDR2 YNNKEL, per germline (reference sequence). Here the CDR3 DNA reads TGTGCCAGCAGCCAAGAAGACAGCCCGAGCTCTGGAAACACCATATATTTT. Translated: CASSQEDSPSSGNTIYF.

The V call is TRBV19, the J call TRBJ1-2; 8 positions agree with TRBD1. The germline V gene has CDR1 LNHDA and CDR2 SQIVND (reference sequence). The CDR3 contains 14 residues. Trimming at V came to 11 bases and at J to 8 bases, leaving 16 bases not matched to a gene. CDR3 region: CASNPETGARGYTF. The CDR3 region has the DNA TGTGCCTCGAATCCAGAGACAGGGGCCCGGGGCTACACCTTC.